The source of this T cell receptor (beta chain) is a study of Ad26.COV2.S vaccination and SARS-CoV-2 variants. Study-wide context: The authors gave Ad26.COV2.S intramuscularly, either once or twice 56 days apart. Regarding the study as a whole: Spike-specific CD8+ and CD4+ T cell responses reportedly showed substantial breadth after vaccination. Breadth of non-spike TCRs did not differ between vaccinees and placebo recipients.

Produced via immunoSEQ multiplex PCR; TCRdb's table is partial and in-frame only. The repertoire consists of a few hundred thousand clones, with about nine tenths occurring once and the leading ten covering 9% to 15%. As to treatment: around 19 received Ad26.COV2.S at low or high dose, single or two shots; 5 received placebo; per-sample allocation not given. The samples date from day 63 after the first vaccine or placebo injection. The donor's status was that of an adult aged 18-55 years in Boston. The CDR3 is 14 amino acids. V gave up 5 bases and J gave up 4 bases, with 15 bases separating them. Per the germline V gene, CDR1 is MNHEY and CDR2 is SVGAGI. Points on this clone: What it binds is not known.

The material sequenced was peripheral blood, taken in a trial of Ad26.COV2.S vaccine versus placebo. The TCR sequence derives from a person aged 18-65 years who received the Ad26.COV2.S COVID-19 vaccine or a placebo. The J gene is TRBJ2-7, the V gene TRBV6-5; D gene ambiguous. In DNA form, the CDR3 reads TGTGCCAGCAGTATAGACCCCGGGTATTACGAGCAGTACTTC. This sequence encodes CASSIDPGYYEQYF.